The clone carrying this T cell receptor beta chain was counted a few times. As yet, its antigen is unknown. The entry originates in a study of cytomegalovirus exposure and HLA in healthy donors. PCR employed 60 Vbeta and 13 Jbeta primers. Repertoires were generated with immunoSEQ multiplex PCR, while TCRdb's copy carries only in-frame clones and drops some. The sample holds approximately 110,000 clones, roughly 70% seen once. Germline V lookup: CDR1 LNHDA, CDR2 SQIVND (reference sequence). This CDR3 is built from 17 residues. V lost 3 bases, J lost 1 base, and 5 bases stayed unmatched. Findings and caveats of the study: Earlier findings revealed that most TCR beta V segments proved productive either about 87% or about 30% of the time. Certain sequence variants were highly shared and formed a cluster, and this cluster was likely a sequencing artifact. Versus the approximately 670-donor mean, an Asian-associated ancestry cluster reportedly showed fewer N-insertions in a later analysis.

The chain carries TRBV19 and TRBJ2-2; TRBD2 agrees at 10 bases. The sequenced material came from PBMCs. The source of this sequence is a man between 40 and 49 years old in good health and CMV-seropositive. CDR3 DNA sequence: TGTGCCAGTAGTATCTCTAGCGGGAGAGGGAACACCGGGGAGCTGTTTTTT. Translated, it gives CASSISSGRGNTGELFF.